These 6 T cell receptor beta chains share one sample of origin, sequenced in a study of human T cells and chemical hapten exposure (dated by TCRdb to the early 2020s). The library was generated by RACE. The data were produced on a NextSeq 500. TCRdb took the public reads, trimmed them with fastp at Q25, ran MiXCR for clone calling and kept in-frame beta chains. Each record represents a unique CDR3 protein, reported with the most common genes and DNA among its rows. The sample table contains about 65,000 distinct CDR3 sequences; only one count was recorded for approximately 6.5% of them. The top ten clones comprise 3% to 4% of the sample. Reading the label with the study, this specimen's time point is: healthy volunteer bleed at 6 weeks. Total RNA was isolated from unfractionated whole blood collected in Tempus Blood RNA tubes. Sequencing was done on a sample of whole blood. The receptors derive from a female donor in good health. Some clones in this sample may be carry-over from other donors' samples.

J is TRBJ1-6 and V is TRBV2, with a possible D match to TRBD1 (6 bases). V gave up 11 bases and J gave up 8 bases, with 22 bases separating them. The CDR3 has 15 residues. The germline CDR1 and CDR2 sequences are SNHLY and FYNNEI. The CDR3 region is CASKGGAMRDSPLHF. Written as DNA, the CDR3 is TGTGCCTCAAAGGGGGGGGCTATGAGAGATTCACCCCTCCACTTT.

This clonotype was seen at least ten times. The rearrangement joins TRBV15 to TRBJ2-2; the match to TRBD2 covers 14 bases. J gave up 6 bases and V 0 bases, and 9 bases lay outside the gene matches. The CDR3 is 19 residues long. The germline CDR1 and CDR2 sequences are LNHNV and YYDKDF (reference sequence). The CDR3 DNA reads TGTGCCACCAGCAGAGATTGGGGGACTAGCGGGAGTCGGGCCGGGGAGCTGTTTTTT. Protein product: CATSRDWGTSGSRAGELFF. Complete variable domain (other parts from reference TRBV15 and TRBJ2-2): DAMVIQNPRYQVTQFGKPVTLSCSQTLNHNVMYWYQQKSSQAPKLLFHYYDKDFNNEADTPDNFQSRRPNTSFCFLDIRSPGLGDTAMYLCATSRDWGTSGSRAGELFFGEGSRLTVL.

This clonotype was seen more than once but under ten times. The chain combines TRBV7-6 with TRBJ2-7; 9 bases map to TRBD2. The germline V gene encodes CDR1 SGHVS and CDR2 FNYEAQ. CDR3 length equals 15 residues. V lost 5 bases and J lost 1; bases outside the gene matches: 6. The CDR3 DNA reads as TGTGCCAGCAGCCCGGGACTAGCTCGTTCCTACGAGCAGTACTTC. As protein: CASSPGLARSYEQYF.

This clonotype was recorded at least ten times. This chain links TRBV10-3 with TRBJ2-5; the D is unclear. The CDR3 has 14 amino acids. The V end was cut by 0 bases, the J end by 0 bases, with 5 bases between. Germline CDR1 ENHRY, CDR2 SYGVKD. DNA of the CDR3: TGTGCCATCAGTGAGTCCGCCAACCAAGAGACCCAGTACTTC. Its translation is CAISESANQETQYF.

This clonotype came up many times. This rearrangement joins TRBV6-5 to TRBJ2-1, with TRBD2 as a possible D gene (6 bases). V gave up 0 bases and J gave up 7 bases, with 10 bases separating them. CDR3 size: 14 residues. Germline CDR1 is MNHEY and CDR2 is SVGAGI. Here the CDR3 reads CASSYSLAANEQFF. The CDR3 bases are TGTGCCAGCAGTTACTCGTTAGCGGCAAATGAGCAGTTCTTC.

By sample fraction, this clonotype is medium-sized. The rearrangement uses TRBV14 and TRBJ1-4; 7 nucleotides match TRBD1. Looked up from germline, CDR1 is SGHDN and CDR2 is FVKESK. The V segment lost 2 bases and the J segment 4 bases; nucleotides outside the gene matches: 10. The CDR3 contains 17 residues. CDR3 DNA: TGTGCCAGCAGCCAACCTTTACGGGGGACAGATAATGAAAAACTGTTTTTT. Translation gives CASSQPLRGTDNEKLFF.